These 10 T cell receptor beta chains originate from one sample sequenced in a study of cytomegalovirus exposure and HLA in healthy donors. The PCR contained 60 Vbeta and 13 Jbeta primers. Only in-frame clones appear in the TCRdb table, and some are missing; sequencing was by immunoSEQ multiplex PCR. The data contain some 180,000 clones, 75% to 85% of them singletons. What was sequenced was PBMCs. Source of these receptors: a woman in her thirties in good health and CMV-seropositive.

The chain employs TRBV2 and TRBJ2-7; D is unclear. Germline CDR1 is SNHLY and CDR2 is FYNNEI. The CDR3 has 12 amino acids. Deletions cut 5 bases from V and 3 bases from J, with 8 bases between. CDR3 nucleotide sequence: TGTGCCAGCAGTCTTGACATCTACGAGCAGTACTTC. It encodes CASSLDIYEQYF.

This chain connects TRBV28 to TRBJ2-5, with 8 bases lining up with TRBD1. In germline, CDR1 is MDHEN, CDR2 SYDVKM. V trimming: 4 bases; J trimming: 5 bases; junction bases outside the gene matches: 9. The CDR3 runs to 15 residues. For the CDR3, the DNA is TGTGCCAGCAGTTCCACGACAGGGGCCGGGGAGACCCAGTACTTC. Translating it yields CASSSTTGAGETQYF.

The V gene is TRBV2, the J gene TRBJ2-1; 10 nucleotides match TRBD1. This CDR3 contains 14 residues. Germline-derived CDR1 and CDR2 are SNHLY and FYNNEI. Unmatched junction bases numbered 5, after V lost 6 bases and J lost 6 bases. CDR3 nucleotide sequence: TGTGCCAGCAGAGACAGGGGGCTATTCAATGAGCAGTTCTTC. It translates to CASRDRGLFNEQFF.

This clone has only a few counts. The rearrangement uses TRBV7-9 and TRBJ2-1, with TRBD2 matching 7 bases. The CDR3 has 13 amino acids. From germline, CDR1 is SEHNR and CDR2 FQNEAQ (reference sequence). V was clipped by 6 bases and J by 12 bases; unmatched bases: 11. The CDR3 is CASSEGGLTAQFF. In DNA form, the CDR3 reads TGTGCCAGCAGTGAGGGAGGGTTAACCGCGCAGTTCTTC. The entire variable domain, with the rest obtained from reference TRBV7-9 and TRBJ2-1, is as follows: DTGVSQNPRHKITKRGQNVTFRCDPISEHNRLYWYRQTLGQGPEFLTYFQNEAQLEKSRLLSDRFSAERPKGSFSTLEIQRTEQGDSAMYLCASSEGGLTAQFFGPGTRLTVL.

This chain connects TRBV7-8 to TRBJ2-1; 7 bases are shared with TRBD2. Trimming removed 6 bases from V and 2 bases from J; junction bases left unmatched: 7. Germline loops: CDR1 SGHVS, CDR2 FQNEAQ. This CDR3 is 15 amino acids long. CDR3 DNA sequence: TGTGCCAGCAGTTCTGTCGGGGGGACCTACAATGAGCAGTTCTTC. Residues: CASSSVGGTYNEQFF. Supplemented by reference TRBV7-8 and TRBJ2-1, the full variable domain reads GAGVSQSPRYKVAKRGQDVALRCDPISGHVSLFWYQQALGQGPEFLTYFQNEAQLDKSGLPSDRFFAERPEGSVSTLKIQRTQQEDSAVYLCASSSVGGTYNEQFFGPGTRLTVL.

This CDR3 is CASSELGLAGGHHNEQFF. DNA of the CDR3: TGTGCCAGCAGTGAACTGGGACTAGCGGGGGGGCATCACAATGAGCAGTTCTTC. The genes are TRBV28 and TRBJ2-1, with 16 bases matching TRBD2. CDR3 length: 18 amino acids. V gave up 5 bases and J gave up 5 bases; unmatched junction bases: 9. CDR1 is MDHEN, CDR2 SYDVKM, per germline.

This chain links TRBV28 with TRBJ1-4; a possible D gene is TRBD1 (5 bases). The CDR3 loop spans 14 amino acids. V shed 8 bases and J shed 3 bases, with 13 bases lying between them. The germline V gene has CDR1 MDHEN and CDR2 SYDVKM. The CDR3 coding sequence is TGTGCCAGCCGAACCGGGGGTTCTAATGAAAAACTGTTTTTT. Translating gives CASRTGGSNEKLFF.

A few counts support this clone. V usage is TRBV7-2 and J usage is TRBJ1-6; D is ambiguous. With 1 base removed from V and 7 bases from J, the gap between germline ends came to 8 bases. CDR1 SGHTA and CDR2 FQGNSA come from the germline V gene. There are 14 residues in the CDR3. CDR3 coding DNA: TGTGCCAGCAGCTTAGGAGGGTACAATTCACCCCTCCACTTT. Residues: CASSLGGYNSPLHF.

The chain combines TRBV5-4 with TRBJ2-7, with 8 bases fitting TRBD1. The ends lost 5 bases at V and 7 bases at J; junction bases unmatched: 14. CDR1 and CDR2 (germline): SGHNT, YYREEE (reference sequence). CDR3 length: 15 amino acids. CDR3 sequence (DNA): TGTGCCAGCAGTTCCCGGACAGGGAGTCTAAGAGAGCAGTACTTC. Protein: CASSSRTGSLREQYF.

The chain links TRBV28 to TRBJ2-3, with 10 bases that match TRBD1. CDR1 and CDR2 (germline): MDHEN, SYDVKM. The J segment lost 6 bases and the V segment lost 6 bases, leaving 9 bases of the junction unmatched. This CDR3 region has 15 residues. CDR3 DNA sequence: TGTGCCAGCAGGAGTGACAGGGGGCACGCGGATACGCAGTATTTT. It codes for CASRSDRGHADTQYF. Using reference TRBV28 and TRBJ2-3 for the parts outside the CDR3, the full variable domain is DVKVTQSSRYLVKRTGEKVFLECVQDMDHENMFWYRQDPGLGLRLIYFSYDVKMKEKGDIPEGYSVSREKKERFSLILESASTNQTSMYLCASRSDRGHADTQYFGPGTRLTVL.